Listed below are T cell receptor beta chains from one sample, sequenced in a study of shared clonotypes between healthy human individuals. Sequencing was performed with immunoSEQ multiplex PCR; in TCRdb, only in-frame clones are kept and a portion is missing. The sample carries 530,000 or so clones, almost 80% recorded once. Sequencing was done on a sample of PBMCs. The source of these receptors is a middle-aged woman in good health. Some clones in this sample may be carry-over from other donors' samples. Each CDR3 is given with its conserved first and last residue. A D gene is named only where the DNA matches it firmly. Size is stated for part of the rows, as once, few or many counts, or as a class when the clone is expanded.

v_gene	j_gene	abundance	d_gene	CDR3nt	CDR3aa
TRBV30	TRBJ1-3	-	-	TGTGCCTGGAGTGTAACCGGCCCCGGGACTGGAAACACCATATATTTT	CAWSVTGPGTGNTIYF
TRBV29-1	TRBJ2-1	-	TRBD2	TGCAGCGTTGCCCGGACTAGCGGGTCCAGTTCCGATGAGCAGTTCTTC	CSVARTSGSSSDEQFF
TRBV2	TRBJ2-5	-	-	TGTGCCAGCAGTCTAACCCGTGGTGAGACCCAGTACTTC	CASSLTRGETQYF
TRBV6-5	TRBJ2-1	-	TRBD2	TGTGCCAGCAGTTACCCCGGGACTAGGTCGAAAGGTGAGCAGTTCTTC	CASSYPGTRSKGEQFF
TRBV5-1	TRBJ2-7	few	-	TGCGCCAGCAGCCCAACGACAGGAACCTACGAGCAGTACTTC	CASSPTTGTYEQYF
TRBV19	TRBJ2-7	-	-	TGTGCCAGTAGTAGAGCTGGGCCCTACGAGCAGTACTTC	CASSRAGPYEQYF
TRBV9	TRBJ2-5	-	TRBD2	TGTGCCAGCAGCAATGGGGCTCTAGCGGCTCAAGAGACCCAGTACTTC	CASSNGALAAQETQYF
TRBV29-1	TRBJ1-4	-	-	TGCAGCGTTTTTTCACAGTCCTCTAATGAAAAACTGTTTTTT	CSVFSQSSNEKLFF
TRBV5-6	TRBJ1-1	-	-	TGTGCCAGCAGCTTGGCCGGGACATCGGGAACTGAAGCTTTCTTT	CASSLAGTSGTEAFF
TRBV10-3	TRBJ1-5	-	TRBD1	TGTGCCATCAGTGACCTGGGACAGGAAGATCAGCCCCAGCATTTT	CAISDLGQEDQPQHF
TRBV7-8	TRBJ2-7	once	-	TGTGCCAGCAGCGATACCGGGACAAAAAGCTCCTACGAGCAGTACTTC	CASSDTGTKSSYEQYF
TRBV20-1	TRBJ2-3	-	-	TGCAGTGCCGCCACAGATACGCAGTATTTT	CSAATDTQYF
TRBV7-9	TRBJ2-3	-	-	TGTGCCAGCAGCTTAGGCAGCGGCCCTACAGATACGCAGTATTTT	CASSLGSGPTDTQYF
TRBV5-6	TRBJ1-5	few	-	TGTGCCAGCAGCTTGGGGGCAGGGGTCGACCACAATCAGCCCCAGCATTTT	CASSLGAGVDHNQPQHF
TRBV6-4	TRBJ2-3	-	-	TGTGCCAGCAGTGAGGGCGGAGGGGACACAGATACGCAGTATTTT	CASSEGGGDTDTQYF
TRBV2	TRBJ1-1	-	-	TGTGCCAGCAGCTTACAGGATGGCACTGAAGCTTTCTTT	CASSLQDGTEAFF
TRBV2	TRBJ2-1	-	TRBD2	TGTGCCAGCAGTGCCAGCGGGGGTAACAATGAGCAGTTCTTC	CASSASGGNNEQFF
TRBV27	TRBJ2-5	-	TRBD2	TGTGCCAGCAGTCTAGCTAGCGGGAAATACGGAGAGACCCAGTACTTC	CASSLASGKYGETQYF
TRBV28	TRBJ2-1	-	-	TGTGCCAGCCAACCACTGGCCCCCAATGAGCAGTTCTTC	CASQPLAPNEQFF
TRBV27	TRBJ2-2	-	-	TGTGCCAGCAGTTTAATGGCAGGAAACACCGGGGAGCTGTTTTTT	CASSLMAGNTGELFF
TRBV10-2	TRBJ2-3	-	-	TGCGCCAGCACTATGGCGGGTCCCACAGATACGCAGTATTTT	CASTMAGPTDTQYF
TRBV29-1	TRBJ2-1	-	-	TGCAGCGTTGTCCCTGACGTGAGCTCCTACAATGAGCAGTTCTTC	CSVVPDVSSYNEQFF
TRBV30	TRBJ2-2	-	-	TGTGCCTGGAGGAAAGGGTCGTCCACCGGGGAGCTGTTTTTT	CAWRKGSSTGELFF
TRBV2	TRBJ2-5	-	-	TGTGCCAGAGCATGCGGACAAGAGACCCAGTACTTC	CARACGQETQYF
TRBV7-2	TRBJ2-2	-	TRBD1	TGTGCCAGCAGCCTCGGACAGGTCCGAACCGGGGAGCTGTTTTTT	CASSLGQVRTGELFF
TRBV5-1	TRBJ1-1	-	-	TGCGCCAGCAGCTCGTCGTCCAATGAAGCTTTCTTT	CASSSSSNEAFF
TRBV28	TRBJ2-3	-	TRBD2	TGTGCCAGCAGTTTAACGCTAGCGGGTCCAGGAGATACGCAGTATTTT	CASSLTLAGPGDTQYF
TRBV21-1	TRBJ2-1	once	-	TGTGCCAGCAGCAACCCGGGACTAGCCCATCCTATCCCAATTTATGAGCAGTTCTTC	CASSNPGLAHPIPIYEQFF
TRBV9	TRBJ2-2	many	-	TGTGCCAGCAGCGTAGGGGGGTTCACCGGGGAGCTGTTTTTT	CASSVGGFTGELFF
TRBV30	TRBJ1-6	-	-	TGTGCCTGGAGCCCTAACGTCTTGCCCCTCCACTTT	CAWSPNVLPLHF
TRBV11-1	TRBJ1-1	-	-	TGTGCCAGCAGCCCAAGGGCCCGGGCGGGGACTGAAGCTTTCTTT	CASSPRARAGTEAFF
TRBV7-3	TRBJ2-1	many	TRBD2	TGTGCCAGCAGCCCCCCCGGGACTAGCTCCTACAATGAGCAGTTCTTC	CASSPPGTSSYNEQFF
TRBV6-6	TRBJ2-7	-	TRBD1	TGTGCCAGCAGTCTACAGGGGGCGGGATCGTACGAGCAGTACTTC	CASSLQGAGSYEQYF
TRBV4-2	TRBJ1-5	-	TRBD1	TGTGCCAGCAGCCCTAGGGACAGGGGGCCGAATCAGCCCCAGCATTTT	CASSPRDRGPNQPQHF
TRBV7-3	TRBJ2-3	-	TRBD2	TGTGCCAGCAGCTTAAGTGGACTAGCCACAGATACGCAGTATTTT	CASSLSGLATDTQYF
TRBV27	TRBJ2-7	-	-	TGTGCCAGCAGTTTAGAGGGAAGCCAGCCCACCTACGAGCAGTACTTC	CASSLEGSQPTYEQYF
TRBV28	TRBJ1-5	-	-	TGTGCCAGCAGTTTTCATCCCGGGTCCAGGGAAGTCGATCAGCCCCAGCATTTT	CASSFHPGSREVDQPQHF
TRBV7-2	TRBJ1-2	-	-	TGTGCCAGCAGGTGGCGTATGTCCAACTATGGCTACACCTTC	CASRWRMSNYGYTF
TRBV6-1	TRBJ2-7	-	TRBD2	TGTGCCAGCAGAGGACTAGCGGGCGCCACCTACGAGCAGTACTTC	CASRGLAGATYEQYF
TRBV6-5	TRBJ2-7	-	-	TGTGCCAGCAGTTACTCGGGCCCGCGAGAGCAGTACTTC	CASSYSGPREQYF
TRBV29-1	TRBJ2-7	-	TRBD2	TGCAGCGTTGATGGACTAGCGGGAGGGTACGAGCAGTACTTC	CSVDGLAGGYEQYF
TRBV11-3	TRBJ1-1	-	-	TGTGCCAGCAGCTCTCTCGCGAACACTGAAGCTTTCTTT	CASSSLANTEAFF
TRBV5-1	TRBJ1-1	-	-	TGCGCCAGCAAGCGGACAGAGCAGCGTGACACTGAAGCTTTCTTT	CASKRTEQRDTEAFF
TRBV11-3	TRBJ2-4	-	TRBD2	TGTGCCAGCAGCCCCTGGGGGGGAGAGGCCAAAAACATTCAGTACTTC	CASSPWGGEAKNIQYF
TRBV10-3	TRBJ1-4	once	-	TGTGCCATCAGTGACCAGGGTTGGGAAAAACTGTTTTTT	CAISDQGWEKLFF
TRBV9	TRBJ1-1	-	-	TGTGCCAGCAGCGTAGTGACGGAACGGACTGAAGCTTTCTTT	CASSVVTERTEAFF
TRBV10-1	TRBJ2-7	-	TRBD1	TGCGCCAGCGGGACAGGAACCTACGAGCAGTACTTC	CASGTGTYEQYF
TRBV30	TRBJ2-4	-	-	TGTGCCTGGAGTGTCCCCGGGGGGGACAGGTTCTACTTC	CAWSVPGGDRFYF
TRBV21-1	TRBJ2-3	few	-	TGTGCCAGCAGCAAAGAGGGGACAGGGGTCCCCTTCACAGATACGCAGTATTTT	CASSKEGTGVPFTDTQYF
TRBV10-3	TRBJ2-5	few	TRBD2	TGTGCCATCAGTGTCCGACTAGCGGGAGTAAAAGAGACCCAGTACTTC	CAISVRLAGVKETQYF
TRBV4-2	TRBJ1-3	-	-	TGTGCCAGCAGCCAAGGAAGGGCAGGGGCTGGGAACACCATATATTTT	CASSQGRAGAGNTIYF
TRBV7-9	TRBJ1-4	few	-	TGTGCCAGCAGCCCCATACTTTCAACTAATGAAAAACTGTTTTTT	CASSPILSTNEKLFF
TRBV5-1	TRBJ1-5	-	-	TGCGCCAGCAGCTTCAACAGTGATAGGAATCAGCCCCAGCATTTT	CASSFNSDRNQPQHF
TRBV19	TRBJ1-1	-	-	TGTGCCAGTAGTGTCCGGGCTTTGAACACTGAAGCTTTCTTT	CASSVRALNTEAFF
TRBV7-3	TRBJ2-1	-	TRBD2	TGTGCCAGCAGCTTAGTTGGGACTAGCGGGTACAATGAGCAGTTCTTC	CASSLVGTSGYNEQFF
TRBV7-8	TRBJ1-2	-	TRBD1	TGTGCCAGCAGCTTAGTCCCGGGACAGGGCTCTAACTATGGCTACACCTTC	CASSLVPGQGSNYGYTF
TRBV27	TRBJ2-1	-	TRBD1	TGTGCCAGCAACCTCGACAGGGATCATGAGCAGTTCTTC	CASNLDRDHEQFF